The clone carrying this TCR beta chain was observed a few times. Its antigen is currently unknown. This record comes from a study of prognosis after radiotherapy for stage I lung cancer. Amplification of TCR beta CDR3 from genomic DNA used two-round multiplex PCR. Primers were specific to each TRBV and TRBJ gene in first-round PCR. TCRdb called the multiplex PCR reads again in MiXCR, with one record for every CDR3 protein. The sample holds 20,000 to 25,000 distinct CDR3 sequences, approximately 39% seen once. General observations from the study: Lower values of Shannon entropy after stereotactic body radiation therapy were seen in patients who developed distant metastases. It is unknown whether the expanded TCR clones recognize the tumor.

Sample: PBMCs, taken before or after stereotactic body radiation therapy (not recorded which). This receptor was obtained from a donor aged 50 or older with non-small cell lung cancer.

The CDR3 loop is CASSISGGRTVNTEAFF. The DNA of the CDR3 is TGTGCCAGTAGTATTAGCGGTGGGAGGACAGTAAACACTGAAGCTTTCTTT. This sequence joins TRBV19 and TRBJ1-1, with a possible D match to TRBD1 (6 bases). CDR1 is LNHDA, CDR2 SQIVND, per germline (reference sequence). The V end lost 3 bases, the J end lost 2 bases, and 19 bases lay between the germline ends. The CDR3 has 17 residues.